Below, 11 T cell receptor beta chains from the same sample are listed, as sequenced in a study of Graves' ophthalmopathy and Graves' hyperthyroidism. Amplification of TCR beta CDR3 regions used RNA transcripts. Scientists carried out first-round RT-PCR using HTBI primers and then a second-round multiplex PCR. TCRdb re-derived calls from the multiplex PCR reads in MiXCR, one entry per CDR3 protein. The sample lists about 740,000 distinct CDR3 sequences; approximately 40% were seen once. Source material: peripheral blood. These receptors all stem from an adult man with Graves' ophthalmopathy.

The rearrangement joins TRBV29-1 to TRBJ2-6; D ambiguous. The CDR3 runs to 11 residues. The V end was cut by 4 bases, the J end by 8 bases, with 6 bases between. The germline V gene encodes CDR1 SQVTM and CDR2 ANQGSEA. CDR3 sequence: CSVVPPNVLTF. The CDR3 coding sequence is TGCAGCGTTGTCCCCCCCAACGTCCTGACTTTC.

This clonotype was counted once. The chain joins TRBV15 to TRBJ2-6, with 8 bases fitting TRBD1. J gave up 2 bases and V 7 bases, and 4 bases lay outside the gene matches. In germline, CDR1 is LNHNV, CDR2 YYDKDF (reference sequence). The CDR3 runs 15 residues. The DNA of the CDR3 is TGTGCCACCATCGGACAGGGTGCTGGGGCCAACGTCCTGACTTTC. This translates into CATIGQGAGANVLTF.

The chain links TRBV7-9 to TRBJ2-2; TRBD1 matches at 9 bases. The CDR3 runs to 16 residues. V lost 3 bases to trimming and J lost 2 bases; unmatched junction nucleotides: 4. Germline V gives CDR1 SEHNR, CDR2 FQNEAQ (reference sequence). CDR3 nucleotides: TGTGCCAGCAGCTTCCGGACAGGGGTAAACACCGGGGAGCTGTTTTTT. Translating it yields CASSFRTGVNTGELFF.

Details on this clonotype: A much larger clone differs by one base, so this may be a read error. This rearrangement joins TRBV29-1 to TRBJ2-6; no clear D gene. The V end lost 0 bases, the J end lost 0 bases, and 9 bases lay between the germline ends. CDR1 is SQVTM and CDR2 is ANQGSEA in the germline V gene. This CDR3 is built from 16 residues. Here the CDR3 DNA reads TGCAGCGTTGAAGAGGAACAGCACTCTGGGGCCAACGTCCTGACTTTC. This gives the protein CSVEEEQHSGANVLTF.

Here the CDR3 reads CASSLSGSTNTGELFF. In DNA form, the CDR3 reads TGCGCCAGCAGCTTGAGCGGGAGTACGAACACCGGGGAGCTGTTTTTT. J is TRBJ2-2 and V is TRBV5-1; 8 positions match TRBD2. Trimming at V came to 1 base and at J to 0 bases, leaving 2 bases not matched to a gene. The CDR3 contains 16 residues. CDR1 and CDR2 (germline): SGHRS, YFSETQ.

This clonotype has at least ten counts. The rearrangement joins TRBV15 to TRBJ1-5, with D hard to call. V lost 1 base, J lost 2 bases, and 9 bases lay in between. Germline V gene data show CDR1 as LNHNV and CDR2 as YYDKDF (reference sequence). The CDR3 is 15 residues long. This chain's CDR3 is CATSRGGLGNQPQHF. CDR3 DNA sequence: TGTGCCACCAGCAGAGGTGGTCTTGGCAATCAGCCCCAGCATTTT.

This clonotype was observed at least ten times. The chain links TRBV7-9 to TRBJ1-2; 9 nucleotides agree with TRBD1. This CDR3 is built from 14 residues. J lost 8 bases, V lost 3 bases, and 7 bases had no gene match. The germline V gene encodes CDR1 SEHNR and CDR2 FQNEAQ (reference sequence). CDR3 DNA sequence: TGTGCCAGCAGCTTCGGGACAGGGCAGTTAGGCTACACCTTC. This translates into CASSFGTGQLGYTF.

The sample holds a few counts of this clonotype. The chain joins TRBV2 to TRBJ2-2, with D possibly being TRBD1 (6 bases). V dropped 8 bases and J dropped 4 bases, with 23 bases sitting between them. CDR3 length: 17 amino acids. CDR1 is SNHLY and CDR2 is FYNNEI in the germline V gene. CDR3 nucleotide sequence: TGTGCCAGCTCGATCACATGGGGGCGCGGGTCCACCGGGGAGCTGTTTTTT. It specifies CASSITWGRGSTGELFF.

This clonotype was seen at least ten times. This sequence joins TRBV7-9 and TRBJ1-2, with TRBD1 matching over 8 bases. This CDR3 is 15 amino acids long. Per germline, CDR1 SEHNR and CDR2 FQNEAQ (reference sequence). V was clipped by 6 bases and J by 1 base; unmatched bases: 7. The CDR3 nucleotides read TGTGCCAGCAGTTCCGGGACAGGCTATAACTATGGCTACACCTTC. The encoded protein is CASSSGTGYNYGYTF.

For the CDR3, the DNA is TGTGCCAGCAGTTTATCAGAGACAGGGCTCTCCTACGAGCAGTACTTC. Its translation: CASSLSETGLSYEQYF. The V and J genes are TRBV6-5 and TRBJ2-7, with 7 bases that match TRBD1. Germline V CDR1 and CDR2: MNHEY, SVGAGI. The length of the CDR3 is 16 residues. V was pared by 4 bases and J by 0 bases, with 9 bases of the junction left unmatched.

In its sample, this clonotype was seen a few times. The J gene is TRBJ2-7, the V gene TRBV11-2; 9 bases map to TRBD1. The CDR3 has 15 residues. V shed 0 bases and J 5 bases; nucleotides not matched to a gene: 5. Germline V gene lookup returns CDR1 SGHAT and CDR2 FQNNGV. CDR3 region: CASSLEGTGFDEQYF. In DNA form, the CDR3 reads TGTGCCAGCAGCTTAGAAGGGACAGGGTTCGACGAGCAGTACTTC.